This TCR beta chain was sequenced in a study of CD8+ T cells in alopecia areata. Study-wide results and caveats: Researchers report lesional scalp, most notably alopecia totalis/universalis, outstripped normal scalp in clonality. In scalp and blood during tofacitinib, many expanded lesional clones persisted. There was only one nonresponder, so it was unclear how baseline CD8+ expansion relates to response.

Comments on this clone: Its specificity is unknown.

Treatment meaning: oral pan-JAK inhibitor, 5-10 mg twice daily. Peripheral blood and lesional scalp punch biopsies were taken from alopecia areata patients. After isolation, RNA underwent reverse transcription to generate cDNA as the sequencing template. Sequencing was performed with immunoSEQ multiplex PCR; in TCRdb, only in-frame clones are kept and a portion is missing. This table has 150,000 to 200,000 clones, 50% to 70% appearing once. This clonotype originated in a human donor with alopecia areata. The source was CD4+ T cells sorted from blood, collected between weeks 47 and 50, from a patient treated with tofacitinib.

In DNA, the CDR3 is TGTGCCAGCAGCCATGTCGACTGTAAAACCTCCTACGAGCAGTACTTC. Protein product: CASSHVDCKTSYEQYF. V and J are TRBV5-7 and TRBJ2-7; D is ambiguous. TRBV5-7 is known as an ORF, though its function is uncertain. Trimming stripped 4 bases from V and 0 bases from J, with 17 bases between. The CDR3 consists of 16 residues.